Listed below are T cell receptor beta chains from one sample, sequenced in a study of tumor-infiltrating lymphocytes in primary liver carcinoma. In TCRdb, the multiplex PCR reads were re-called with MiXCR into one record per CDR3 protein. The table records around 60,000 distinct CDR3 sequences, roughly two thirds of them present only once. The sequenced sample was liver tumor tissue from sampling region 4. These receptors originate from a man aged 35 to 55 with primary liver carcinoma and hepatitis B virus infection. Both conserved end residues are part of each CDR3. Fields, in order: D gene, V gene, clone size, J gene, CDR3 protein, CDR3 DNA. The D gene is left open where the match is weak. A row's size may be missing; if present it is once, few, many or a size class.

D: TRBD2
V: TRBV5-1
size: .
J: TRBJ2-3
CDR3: CTSSLSSGSADTQYF
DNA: TGCACCAGCAGCTTGTCCAGCGGGAGCGCAGATACGCAGTATTTT

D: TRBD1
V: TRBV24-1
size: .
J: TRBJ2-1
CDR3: CATSDTDRDNEQFF
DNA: TGTGCCACCAGTGACACGGACAGGGACAATGAGCAGTTCTTC

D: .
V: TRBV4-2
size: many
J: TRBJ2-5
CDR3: CASSQVRGAGETQYF
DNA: TGTGCCAGCAGCCAAGTACGGGGGGCGGGGGAGACCCAGTACTTC

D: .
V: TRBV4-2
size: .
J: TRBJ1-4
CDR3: CASSQEFRGKGSATSEKLFF
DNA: TGTGCCAGCAGCCAAGAGTTTCGGGGAAAGGGGTCCGCAACTAGTGAAAAACTGTTTTTT

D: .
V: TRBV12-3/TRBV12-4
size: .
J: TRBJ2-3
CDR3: CTSSPSGGTQYF
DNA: TGTACCAGCAGTCCCTCCGGAGGTACGCAGTATTTT

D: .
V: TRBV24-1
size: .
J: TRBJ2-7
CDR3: CVTSVQGYEQYF
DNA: TGTGTCACCAGTGTCCAGGGCTACGAGCAGTACTTC

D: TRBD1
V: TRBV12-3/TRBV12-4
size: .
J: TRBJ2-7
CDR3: CANSMGTGGFHEQYF
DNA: TGTGCCAACAGTATGGGGACAGGGGGGTTCCACGAGCAGTACTTC

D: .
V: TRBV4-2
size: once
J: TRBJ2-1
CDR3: CASSHAGRQVNNEQFF
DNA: TGTGCCAGCAGCCACGCCGGGAGACAGGTGAACAATGAGCAGTTCTTC

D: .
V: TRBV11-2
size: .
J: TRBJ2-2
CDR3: CASSFAGSNTWELVF
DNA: TGTGCCAGCAGCTTTGCGGGATCGAATACCTGGGAGCTGGTTTTT

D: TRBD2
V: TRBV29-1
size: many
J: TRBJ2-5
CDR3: CSVEGPGRLQETQYF
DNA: TGCAGCGTTGAGGGACCCGGGAGGCTCCAAGAGACCCAGTACTTC

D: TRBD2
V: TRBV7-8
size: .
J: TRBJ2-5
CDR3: CASSPRLATQETQYF
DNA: TGCGCCAGCAGCCCCCGACTAGCGACACAAGAGACCCAGTACTTC

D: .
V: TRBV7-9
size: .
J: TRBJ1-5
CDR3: CAGSLEHGSSNQPQHF
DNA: TGTGCCGGCAGCTTAGAACACGGTAGTAGCAATCAGCCCCAGCATTTT

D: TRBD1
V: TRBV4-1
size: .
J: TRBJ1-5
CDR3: CASSQGVDSNKPQHF
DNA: TGTGCCAGCAGCCAGGGGGTCGATAGCAATAAGCCCCAGCATTTT

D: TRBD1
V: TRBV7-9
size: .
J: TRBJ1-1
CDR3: CASSITRDRVTEAFF
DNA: TGTGCCAGCAGCATTACACGGGACAGGGTTACGGAAGCTTTCTTT

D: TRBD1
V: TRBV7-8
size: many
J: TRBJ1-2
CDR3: CASSQNLGTGTYGYTF
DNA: TGTGCCAGCAGCCAAAACCTGGGGACAGGGACTTATGGCTACACCTTC

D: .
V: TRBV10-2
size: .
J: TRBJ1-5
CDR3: CASSGGNNRPQHF
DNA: TGCGCCAGCAGTGGGGGGAACAATCGTCCCCAGCATTTT

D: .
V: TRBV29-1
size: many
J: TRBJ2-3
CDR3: CGFGGTYTQYF
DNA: TGCGGCTTTGGGGGCACATATACGCAGTATTTT

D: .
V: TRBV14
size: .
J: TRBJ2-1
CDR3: CASSQTVGNEQFF
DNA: TGTGCCAGCAGCCAAACGGTGGGCAATGAGCAGTTCTTC

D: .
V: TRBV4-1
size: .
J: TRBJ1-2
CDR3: CASSQGDRDCGYTF
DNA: TGCGCCAGCAGCCAAGGGGATAGGGACTGTGGCTACACCTTC

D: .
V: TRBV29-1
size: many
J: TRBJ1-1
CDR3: CSTGGGWGMNTEAFF
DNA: TGCAGCACTGGAGGGGGGTGGGGTATGAACACTGAAGCTTTCTTT

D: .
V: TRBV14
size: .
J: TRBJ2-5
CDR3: CASSQDLGYQDTQYF
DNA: TGTGCCAGCAGCCAAGATCTGGGTTATCAAGATACCCAGTACTTC

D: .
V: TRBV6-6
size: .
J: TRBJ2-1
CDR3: CASSAQGNNEQFF
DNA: TGTGCCAGCAGTGCGCAAGGTAACAATGAGCAGTTCTTC

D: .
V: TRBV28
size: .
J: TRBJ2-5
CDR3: CASSTWVRGRETQYF
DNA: TGTGCCAGCAGTACATGGGTCAGGGGACGAGAGACCCAGTACTTC

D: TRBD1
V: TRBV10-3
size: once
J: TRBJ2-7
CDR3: CAINKLPGQVGYEQYF
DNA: TGTGCCATCAATAAGCTACCGGGACAGGTAGGGTACGAGCAGTACTTC

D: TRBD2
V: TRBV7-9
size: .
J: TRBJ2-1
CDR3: CASSFDLAVNNEQLF
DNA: TGTGCCAGCAGCTTCGATCTAGCGGTCAACAATGAGCAGCTCTTC

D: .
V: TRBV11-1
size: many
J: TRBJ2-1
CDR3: CASSLGLGLPTHEQFF
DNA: TGTGCCAGCAGCTTAGGCCTGGGACTTCCTACGCATGAGCAGTTCTTC

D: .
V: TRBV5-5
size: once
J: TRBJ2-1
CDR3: CASSLDFPPYNKRFF
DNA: TGTGCCAGCAGTCTTGACTTTCCCCCGTACAATAAGCGGTTCTTC

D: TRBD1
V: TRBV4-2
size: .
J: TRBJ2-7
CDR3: CASSQESLETGGWEQYF
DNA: TGTGCCAGCAGCCAAGAGAGTCTCGAGACAGGGGGCTGGGAGCAGTACTTC

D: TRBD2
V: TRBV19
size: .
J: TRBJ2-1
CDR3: CASKRGEGPYNEQFF
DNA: TGTGCCAGTAAGCGTGGGGAGGGGCCCTACAATGAGCAGTTCTTC

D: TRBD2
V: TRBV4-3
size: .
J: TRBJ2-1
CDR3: CASSQDWTRQNEQLF
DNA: TGCGCCAGCAGCCAAGACTGGACTAGGCAGAATGAGCAGCTTTTC

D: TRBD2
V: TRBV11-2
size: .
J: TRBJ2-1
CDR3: CASSYTGTKGSNEQFF
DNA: TGTGCCAGCAGCTACACCGGGACTAAAGGTAGCAATGAACAGTTCTTC

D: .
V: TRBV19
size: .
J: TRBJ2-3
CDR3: CASSIVAQQRDTQYF
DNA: TGTGCCAGTAGTATAGTGGCCCAACAGAGAGATACGCAGTATTTT

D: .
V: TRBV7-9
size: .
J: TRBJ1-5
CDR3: CASEVARDQPQHF
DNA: TGTGCCAGCGAGGTGGCACGTGATCAGCCCCAGCATTTT

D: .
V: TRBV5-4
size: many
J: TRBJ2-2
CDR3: CASSPPTGELFF
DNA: TGTGCCAGCAGCCCCCCCACCGGGGAGCTGTTTTTT

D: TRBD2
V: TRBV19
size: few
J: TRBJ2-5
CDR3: CASSPRSGRGETQYF
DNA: TGTGCCAGTAGTCCCAGGTCAGGGAGGGGAGAGACCCAGTACTTC

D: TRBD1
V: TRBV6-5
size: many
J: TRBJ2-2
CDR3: CASSAGTGVGTGELFF
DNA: TGTGCCAGCAGTGCCGGGACAGGGGTGGGCACCGGGGAGCTGTTTTTT

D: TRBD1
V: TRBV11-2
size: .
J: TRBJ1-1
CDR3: CASDLRQGLNTEAFF
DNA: TGTGCCAGCGACTTAAGACAGGGCCTCAACACTGAAGCTTTCTTT

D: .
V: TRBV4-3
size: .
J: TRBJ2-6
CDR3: CASSQGFGANVMTF
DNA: TGCGCCAGTAGCCAGGGGTTCGGGGCCAACGTCATGACTTTC

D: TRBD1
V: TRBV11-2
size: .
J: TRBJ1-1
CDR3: CASSKRAGGLNTEAFF
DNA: TGTGCCAGCAGTAAAAGGGCAGGGGGATTGAACACTGAAGCTTTCTTT

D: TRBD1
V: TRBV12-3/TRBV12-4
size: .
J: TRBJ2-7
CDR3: CASSMGTVGSYEQYF
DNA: TGTGCCAGCAGTATGGGGACAGTGGGATCCTACGAGCAGTATTTC

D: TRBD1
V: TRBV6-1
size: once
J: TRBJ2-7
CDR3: CISSEYNWIGTETYEQYF
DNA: TGTATCAGCAGTGAATATAATTGGATCGGGACAGAGACCTACGAGCAGTACTTC

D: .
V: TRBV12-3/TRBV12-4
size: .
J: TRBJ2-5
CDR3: CARSSWTVVETQYF
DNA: TGTGCCAGAAGTTCGTGGACAGTCGTTGAGACCCAGTACTTC